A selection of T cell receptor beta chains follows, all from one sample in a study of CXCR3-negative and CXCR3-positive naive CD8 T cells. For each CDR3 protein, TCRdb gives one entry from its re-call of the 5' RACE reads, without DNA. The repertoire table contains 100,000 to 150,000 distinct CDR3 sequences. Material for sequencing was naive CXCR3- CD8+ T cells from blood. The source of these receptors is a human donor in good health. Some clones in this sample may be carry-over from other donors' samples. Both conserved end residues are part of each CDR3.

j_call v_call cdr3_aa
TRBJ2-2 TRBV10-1 CASSSYQNTGELFF
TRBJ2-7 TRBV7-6 CASSLEDITASYEQYF
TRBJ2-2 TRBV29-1 CSAWGDTGELFF
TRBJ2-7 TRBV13 CASSSRDRAYEQYF
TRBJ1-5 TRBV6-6 CASSHSGTKHF
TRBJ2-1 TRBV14 CASSQWSGSNEQFF
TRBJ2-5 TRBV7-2 CASSWAYPRGETQYF
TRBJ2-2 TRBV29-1 CSVFDTGELFF
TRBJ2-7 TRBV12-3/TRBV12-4 CASSLVLGDYEQYF
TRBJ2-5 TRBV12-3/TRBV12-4 CASSSLTQETQYF
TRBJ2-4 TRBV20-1 CSARSPIAKNIQYF
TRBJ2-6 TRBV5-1 CASSLSHGPGLSGANVLTF
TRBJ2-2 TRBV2 CARTGEREGGSNTGELFF
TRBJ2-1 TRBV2 CASSDVSGTSGSEQFF
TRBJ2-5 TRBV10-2 CASNGGGLEQTQYF
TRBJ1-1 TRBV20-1 CSARVTGPNTEAFF
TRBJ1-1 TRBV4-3 CASSPGDGLEAFF
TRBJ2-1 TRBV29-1 CSVEDLAGHEQFF
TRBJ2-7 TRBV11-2 CASSLVVGDYEQYF
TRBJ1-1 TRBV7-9 CASSYGQGLNTEAFF
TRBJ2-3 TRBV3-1 CATRSENTDTQYF
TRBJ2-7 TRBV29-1 CSVEGTSGGSREQYF
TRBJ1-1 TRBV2 CASSEMAGGNTEAFF
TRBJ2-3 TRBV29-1 CSVVGSLEDTQYF
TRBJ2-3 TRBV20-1 CSARSLEDPIPDTQYF
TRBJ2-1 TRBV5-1 CASSLPISGGSYNEQFF
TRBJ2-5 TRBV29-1 CSVDLGTQETQYF
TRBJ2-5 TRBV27 CASSSRVEYQETQYF
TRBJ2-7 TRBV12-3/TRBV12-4 CASSLRVVEQYF
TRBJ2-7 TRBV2 CASSASRTYEQYF
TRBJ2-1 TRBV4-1 CASSLSSATSYNEQFF
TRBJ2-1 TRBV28 CASSKLAVYNEQFF
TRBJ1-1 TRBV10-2 CASRAGGLTEAFF
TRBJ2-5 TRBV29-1 CSVEDGTGAWETQYF
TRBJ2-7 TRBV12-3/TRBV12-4 CASSLGTGGLLVYEQYF
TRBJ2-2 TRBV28 CASRGNTGELFF
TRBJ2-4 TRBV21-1 CATPKAGAPHVAKNIQYF
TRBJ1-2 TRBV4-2 CASSQGSGYTF
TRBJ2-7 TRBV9 CASSVTGGEQYF
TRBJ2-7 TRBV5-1 CASSWISGAYEQYF
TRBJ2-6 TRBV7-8 CASSLAAGTGANVLTF
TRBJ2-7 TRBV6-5 CASSYSAGGYEQYF
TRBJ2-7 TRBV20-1 CSARGTTTTYEQYF
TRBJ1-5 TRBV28 CASSSNRDRGNQPQHF
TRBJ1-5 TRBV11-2 CASSWGSGNQPQHF
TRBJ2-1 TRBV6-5 CASTAGRGGPYNEQFF
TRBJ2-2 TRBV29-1 CSVGIGTQNTGELFF